The following is a T cell receptor (beta chain) sequence with its context. Libraries were prepared by immunoSEQ multiplex PCR; TCRdb keeps only in-frame clonotypes and omits some of them. This sample has 150,000 to 250,000 clones, with around 87% found just once. This sample was taken from a study of blood T cell repertoires in COVID-19. Germline lookup yields CDR1 SNHLY and CDR2 FYNNEI. The CDR3 is 14 amino acids. J lost 4 bases, V lost 1 base, and 4 bases had no gene match. This TCR was recovered from a woman younger than 45 who had recovered from COVID-19. Source material: PBMCs or T cells enriched from blood (not recorded which). The chain recombines TRBV2 with TRBJ2-7, with 7 bases matching TRBD2. The CDR3 nucleotides are TGTGCCAGCAGTGAAGTTGCGGGAGTGTACGAGCAGTACTTC. Translation gives CASSEVAGVYEQYF.